Listed below are T cell receptor beta chains from one sample, sequenced in a study of regulatory T cells in long-lasting Graves disease. MiXCR was run by TCRdb on the multiplex PCR reads, yielding one entry per CDR3 protein. Here the sample spans 500,000 or so distinct CDR3 sequences, about 16% being singletons. The same data also contributed to another study, on T cells in Graves' hyperthyroidism and ophthalmopathy.

The sample was peripheral blood mononuclear cells (PBMCs), taken at new diagnosis, from a patient treated with antithyroid drugs. The receptors derive from a woman aged 35 to 60 with Graves disease. The CDR3 runs from the conserved cysteine through the conserved F or W. The D gene is left open where the match is weak. Some rows have no size entry. The others give once, few or many, or a class for an expanded clone.

D gene	clone size	J gene	V gene	CDR3 protein	CDR3 DNA
TRBD1	-	TRBJ2-1	TRBV9	CVSSVGGTGYNEQFF	TGTGTCAGCAGCGTAGGGGGGACAGGTTACAATGAGCAGTTCTTC
-	few	TRBJ1-1	TRBV19	CASSIGGTNTEAFF	TGTGCCAGTAGTATCGGAGGTACGAACACTGAAGCTTTCTTT
-	few	TRBJ2-1	TRBV6-1	CASNRRSGGLEQFF	TGTGCCAGTAACCGACGGTCCGGAGGTCTTGAGCAGTTCTTC
TRBD1	-	TRBJ1-1	TRBV30	CAWRTGRAEAFF	TGTGCCTGGAGGACAGGGAGGGCTGAAGCTTTCTTT
-	-	TRBJ1-2	TRBV9	CASSVGKTANYGYTF	TGTGCCAGCAGCGTAGGGAAGACGGCTAACTATGGCTACACCTTC
-	many	TRBJ2-2	TRBV7-9	CASSRSGELFF	TGTGCCAGCAGCCGTTCCGGGGAGCTGTTTTTT
TRBD2	-	TRBJ2-7	TRBV12-3/TRBV12-4	CASSSGGRYEQYF	TGTGCCAGCAGTTCCGGCGGGAGGTACGAGCAGTACTTC
TRBD1	-	TRBJ2-2	TRBV9	CASSATGETGELFF	TGTGCCAGCAGCGCCACAGGGGAAACCGGGGAGCTGTTTTTT
-	many	TRBJ2-3	TRBV9	CASSVGGGGTDTQYF	TGTGCCAGCAGCGTAGGAGGGGGAGGAACAGATACGCAGTATTTT
-	many	TRBJ2-3	TRBV9	CASSPEGTVTDTQYF	TGTGCCAGCAGCCCGGAGGGGACAGTCACAGATACGCAGTATTTT
TRBD2	many	TRBJ2-5	TRBV12-3/TRBV12-4	CASSPGVAGDLRSEYF	TGTGCCAGCAGCCCGGGGGTAGCGGGGGACCTTAGGTCCGAGTACTTC
-	-	TRBJ2-5	TRBV20-1	CSALWETQYF	TGCAGTGCCCTTTGGGAGACCCAGTACTTC
-	-	TRBJ2-3	TRBV2	CASTQGGVVDTQYF	TGTGCCAGCACCCAGGGGGGGGTTGTCGATACGCAGTATTTT
-	-	TRBJ1-5	TRBV12-3/TRBV12-4	CASSFSGPPQPQHF	TGTGCCAGCAGTTTCTCCGGGCCTCCCCAGCCCCAGCATTTT
-	few	TRBJ1-1	TRBV4-1	CASSQDIGYNTEAFF	TGCGCCAGCAGCCAAGATATAGGCTACAACACTGAAGCTTTCTTT
-	few	TRBJ1-5	TRBV20-1	CSARSTGTGNQPQHF	TGCAGTGCTAGATCTACAGGGACGGGCAATCAGCCCCAGCATTTT